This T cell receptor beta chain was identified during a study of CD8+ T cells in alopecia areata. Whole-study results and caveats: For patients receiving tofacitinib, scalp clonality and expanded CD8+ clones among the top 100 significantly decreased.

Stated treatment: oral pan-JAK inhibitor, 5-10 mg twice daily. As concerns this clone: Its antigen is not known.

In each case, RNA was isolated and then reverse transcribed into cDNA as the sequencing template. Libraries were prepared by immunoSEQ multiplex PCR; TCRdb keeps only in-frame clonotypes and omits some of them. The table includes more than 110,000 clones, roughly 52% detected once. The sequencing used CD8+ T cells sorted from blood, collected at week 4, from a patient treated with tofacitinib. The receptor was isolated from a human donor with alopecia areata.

The CDR3 sequence is CASSFVGANVLTF. The CDR3 coding sequence is TGTGCCAGCAGTTTCGTTGGGGCCAACGTCCTGACTTTC. The chain is built from TRBV27 and TRBJ2-6; no clear D gene. V was trimmed by 3 bases and J by 3 bases, leaving 3 bases between them. Germline values: CDR1 MNHEY, CDR2 SMNVEV (reference sequence). CDR3 length: 13 residues.